These 8 T cell receptor beta chains were sequenced from one sample in a study of human T cells and chemical hapten exposure (dated by TCRdb to about 2021). The receptor library was made with RACE. TCRdb records NextSeq 500 as the sequencer. TCRdb cleaned the public reads at Q25 with fastp, built clones with MiXCR and kept in-frame beta chains. Rows merge per CDR3 protein into single entries with the most common DNA and genes. The sample table contains around 160,000 distinct CDR3 sequences; only one count was recorded for about 14% of them. The ten largest clones add up to about 1.8% of the sample. Per the publication, the time point label means: patch test 1, 2 weeks after DPC sensitization. The sample's treatment or condition, from its label and the paper: therapeutic diphenylcyclopropenone sensitization with weekly scalp DPC. The material sequenced was whole blood, taken in connection with sensitization to the hapten diphenylcyclopropenone (DPC). The receptors here all came from a woman younger than 45 with alopecia areata. Some clones in this sample may be carry-over from other donors' samples.

The genes are TRBV29-1 and TRBJ2-7; 9 nucleotides align to TRBD1. Trimming at V came to 1 base and at J to 3 bases, leaving 4 bases not matched to a gene. This CDR3 contains 14 residues. CDR1 is SQVTM, CDR2 ANQGSEA, per germline. For the CDR3, the DNA is TGCAGCGTTGAAGGGGGACAGGGAATCTACGAGCAGTACTTC. It translates to CSVEGGQGIYEQYF.

In DNA, the CDR3 is TGCAGTGCTAGAGATAGGAATTTGGACACTGAAGCTTTCTTT. Translating gives CSARDRNLDTEAFF. The V gene is TRBV20-1, the J gene TRBJ1-1, with D unresolved. The length of the CDR3 is 14 residues. V lost 0 bases to trimming and J lost 3 bases, with 11 bases between them. Per the germline V gene, CDR1 is DFQATT and CDR2 is SNEGSKA (reference sequence).

The CDR3 is CSARKYEQFF. The CDR3 nucleotides read TGCAGTGCTAGAAAGTATGAGCAGTTCTTC. The chain joins TRBV20-1 to TRBJ2-1; D uncertain. CDR3 size: 10 residues. The germline V and J ends were trimmed by 2 bases and 8 bases, with 4 bases remaining between them. In germline, CDR1 is DFQATT, CDR2 SNEGSKA (reference sequence).

Ten or more counts support this clonotype. This chain links TRBV9 with TRBJ2-2; TRBD1 aligns across 10 bases. Germline V gene lookup returns CDR1 SGDLS and CDR2 YYNGEE. The CDR3 length is 15 residues. V shed 4 bases and J 4 bases; nucleotides not matched to a gene: 4. The CDR3 spells CASSPRDRGTGELFF. CDR3 DNA: TGTGCCAGCAGCCCCAGGGACAGGGGCACCGGGGAGCTGTTTTTT.

The V call is TRBV12-3 or TRBV12-4, the J call TRBJ1-6; unclear D gene. This CDR3 has 13 residues. Deletions cut 8 bases from V and 10 bases from J, with 15 bases between. CDR3 sequence: CASGRTGGSPLHF. Written as DNA, the CDR3 is TGTGCCAGCGGTAGGACGGGAGGGTCACCCCTCCACTTT.

The sample holds many counts of this clonotype. One end of the junction does not line up with germline, which may come from a read error. J is TRBJ2-7 and V is TRBV7-2; no definite D call. The length of the CDR3 is 12 residues. Looked up from germline, CDR1 is SGHTA and CDR2 is FQGNSA. The CDR3 here is CASSLPSYEQYF. Here the CDR3 DNA reads TGCGCCAGCAGCCTCCCTTCCTACGAGCAGTACTTC.

This clonotype was seen more than once but under ten times. V is TRBV2 and J is TRBJ1-1; D is unresolved. The CDR3 sequence is 13 residues long. Germline values: CDR1 SNHLY, CDR2 FYNNEI. The ends were cut back, 4 bases at V and 6 bases at J, with 12 bases in the middle. CDR3 DNA sequence: TGTGCCAGCAGTGGTAGCCAGACATCTGAAGCTTTCTTT. Residues: CASSGSQTSEAFF.

The V call is TRBV7-2, the J call TRBJ2-1; 9 positions match TRBD2. The CDR3 has 12 residues. The V gene's germline CDR1 is SGHTA and CDR2 FQGNSA. V was clipped by 6 bases and J by 10 bases; unmatched bases: 4. The CDR3 here is CASSFAGGEQFF. DNA of the CDR3: TGTGCCAGCAGTTTCGCGGGAGGGGAGCAGTTCTTC.